These 2 T cell receptor beta chains came from one sample sequenced in a study of Ad26.COV2.S vaccination and SARS-CoV-2 variants. Profiling relied on immunoSEQ multiplex PCR, and the TCRdb table lists in-frame clones only, not all of them. The repertoire holds approximately 420,000 clones, with roughly 90% as singletons. Treatment noted: 19 received Ad26.COV2.S at low or high dose, single or two shots; about 5 received placebo; per-sample allocation not given. The samples were gathered on day 63 after the first injection of vaccine or placebo. Sample: peripheral blood, taken in a trial of Ad26.COV2.S vaccine versus placebo. All receptors derive from a person aged 18-65 years who received the Ad26.COV2.S COVID-19 vaccine or a placebo.

J is TRBJ1-2 and V is TRBV5-1, with 10 bases identical to TRBD1. This CDR3 comprises 15 residues. CDR1 is SGHRS, CDR2 YFSETQ, per germline. With V trimmed by 0 bases and J by 2 bases, 1 base remained unmatched. The CDR3 bases are TGCGCCAGCAGCTTGGAGACAGGGGGCAACTATGGCTACACCTTC. Its protein product is CASSLETGGNYGYTF.

V gene TRBV19 combines with J gene TRBJ1-5; D gene unclear. The V end was cut by 2 bases, the J end by 4 bases, with 3 bases between. The V gene's germline CDR1 is LNHDA and CDR2 SQIVND (reference sequence). The CDR3 loop spans 12 amino acids. This CDR3 reads CASSIQNQPQHF. As DNA, the CDR3 is TGTGCCAGTAGTATACAGAATCAGCCCCAGCATTTT.